This T cell receptor beta chain was sequenced for a study of CD8 T cells in ankylosing spondylitis. Study results and caveats: Typical of ankylosing spondylitis blood, it appeared, was a TCR beta motif of roughly eight highly homologous variants. Some of the motif variants had earlier been found in reactive arthritis patients' fluid and blood. Reports say disease-linked clones showed up significantly more in matched ankylosing spondylitis synovial fluid.

The CDR3 consists of 16 residues. The germline V gene encodes CDR1 DFQATT and CDR2 SNEGSKA (reference sequence). Germline trimming cut 3 bases from V and 5 bases from J; bases unmatched to any gene: 11. The TCR beta libraries were generated through quantitative 5'-RACE incorporating molecular barcodes. MiXCR, applied by TCRdb to the 5' RACE reads, yields one record per CDR3 protein. Of more than 650,000 distinct CDR3 sequences in the sample, approximately 12% were seen once. This clonotype was seen a handful of times. What it recognizes is unknown. Source material: blood, either unsorted or a sorted T cell fraction (not recorded which). The source is a male donor with ankylosing spondylitis. The chain couples TRBV20-1 to TRBJ2-1; TRBD2 matches at 9 bases. CDR3 region: CSASARASGTNNEQFF. The CDR3 DNA sequence: TGCAGTGCTAGTGCCAGGGCTAGCGGGACCAACAATGAGCAGTTCTTC.